Presented here are 27 T cell receptor beta chains from one specimen sequenced in a study of cytomegalovirus exposure and HLA in healthy donors (dated by TCRdb to about 2017). The protocol used for the library was the immunoSEQ multiplex PCR assay. For the multiplex PCR, a mixture combining 60 forward primers for TCR Vbeta segments and 13 reverse primers for TCR Jbeta segments was used. This is the immuneACCESS table as TCRdb keeps it, with only in-frame sequences that have V and J called. A part of the clones is gone; compared with another copy, unresolved V genes explain less than half, and the rest is unexplained. Here the sample has about 130,000 clones; less than 85% occur a single time. The leading ten clones occupy over 15% of the sample. Specimen: PBMCs. These receptors were taken from a man in his late teens or twenties in good health and CMV-seropositive.

V and J are TRBV30 and TRBJ1-2; D unclear. CDR3 length: 14 amino acids. The V gene lost 3 bases and the J gene lost 8 bases, with 19 bases spanning the gap. Germline lookup yields CDR1 GTSNPN and CDR2 SVGIG (reference sequence). The CDR3 DNA follows: TGTGCCTGGAGCGCGGGAGGGCCGGTATGGGGCTACACCTTC. Translated: CAWSAGGPVWGYTF.

This chain links TRBV11-2 with TRBJ1-1, with TRBD1 matching 7 bases. Germline assignment: CDR1 SGHAT and CDR2 FQNNGV. CDR3 length equals 18 residues. The V and J ends lost 4 bases and 0 bases, in that order; junction bases with no gene match: 14. CDR3 protein: CASSSPVGQAPMNTEAFF. CDR3 nucleotide sequence: TGTGCCAGCAGCTCACCCGTCGGACAGGCGCCAATGAACACTGAAGCTTTCTTT.

The rearrangement links TRBV2 to TRBJ1-1; D unresolved. V shed 6 bases and J shed 0 bases, with 11 bases lying between them. CDR1 and CDR2 from the germline V gene are SNHLY and FYNNEI. The CDR3 runs 14 residues. The CDR3 coding sequence is TGTGCCAGCAGGAACGACATATTGAACACTGAAGCTTTCTTT. Residues: CASRNDILNTEAFF.

The chain joins TRBV19 to TRBJ1-1, with D possibly TRBD1 on 6 matching bases. Trimming removed 5 bases from V and 6 bases from J, with 16 bases in between. The length of the CDR3 is 14 residues. CDR1 is LNHDA, CDR2 SQIVND, per germline (reference sequence). The CDR3 reads CASSPQGNVAEAFF. CDR3 DNA: TGTGCCAGTAGTCCCCAGGGGAACGTGGCTGAAGCTTTCTTT.

This chain joins TRBV11-2 and TRBJ1-3, with 9 bases lining up with TRBD1. The CDR3 sequence is 18 residues long. Germline V gene lookup returns CDR1 SGHAT and CDR2 FQNNGV. J was trimmed by 3 bases and V by 5 bases; bases with no gene match: 14. The CDR3 coding sequence is TGTGCCAGCAGCCTCACCCGGGACAGGGTTCTTGGTGGAAACACCATATATTTT. The encoded protein is CASSLTRDRVLGGNTIYF. The full variable domain, rest sourced from reference TRBV11-2 and TRBJ1-3, is EAGVAQSPRYKIIEKRQSVAFWCNPISGHATLYWYQQILGQGPKLLIQFQNNGVVDDSQLPKDRFSAERLKGVDSTLKIQPAKLEDSAVYLCASSLTRDRVLGGNTIYFGEGSWLTVV.

The V gene is TRBV19, the J gene TRBJ2-1; D remains unclear. Deletions cut 2 bases from V and 5 bases from J, with 7 bases between. Germline assignment: CDR1 LNHDA and CDR2 SQIVND (reference sequence). The CDR3 runs to 13 residues. The CDR3 here is CASSILHNNEQFF. The CDR3 bases are TGTGCCAGTAGTATATTGCACAACAATGAGCAGTTCTTC.

The chain links TRBV15 to TRBJ1-5, with D maybe TRBD1 (6 bases). CDR1 is LNHNV, CDR2 YYDKDF, per germline (reference sequence). Trimming took off 0 bases at V and 3 bases at J, with 9 bases between the two ends. The CDR3 has 15 residues. The CDR3: CATSRDGGPNQPQHF. CDR3 nucleotide sequence: TGTGCCACCAGCAGAGACGGGGGGCCCAATCAGCCCCAGCATTTT.

As regards this clone: Other DNA sequences in this sample translate to the same CDR3. The genes are TRBV5-1 and TRBJ2-7, with TRBD1 identical over 7 bases. The germline CDR1 and CDR2 sequences are SGHRS and YFSETQ. This CDR3 has 14 amino acids. V lost 0 bases and J lost 2; bases outside the gene matches: 2. CDR3 region: CASSLGGQAYEQYF. In nucleotides, the CDR3 is TGCGCCAGCAGCTTGGGTGGACAGGCCTACGAGCAGTACTTC.

The chain carries TRBV7-9 and TRBJ2-7; D may be TRBD1 (6 bases). CDR3 length: 15 residues. Trimming stripped 6 bases from V and 2 bases from J, with 17 bases between. CDR1 is SEHNR, CDR2 FQNEAQ, per germline (reference sequence). Here the CDR3 DNA reads TGTGCCAGCAGTTCTACCGGGACACCGACCTACGAGCAGTACTTC. It codes for CASSSTGTPTYEQYF.

Written as DNA, the CDR3 is TGTGCCAGCAGCTTGGCCGGGGGTATCATCACAGATACGCAGTATTTT. Protein product: CASSLAGGIITDTQYF. The V and J genes are TRBV5-8 and TRBJ2-3; D might be TRBD2 (6 bases). From germline, CDR1 is SGHTS and CDR2 YDEGEE. The CDR3 spans 16 residues. V was cut by 0 bases and J by 2 bases, with 13 bases left in between.

V usage is TRBV4-1 and J usage is TRBJ2-1; possibly TRBD1 for D (6 bases). Germline CDR1 MGHRA, CDR2 YSYEKL. Trimming left V 0 bases short and J 0 bases short, with 12 bases between. The CDR3 covers 17 residues. For the CDR3, the DNA is TGCGCCAGCAGCCAAGAGGGACGGACAGACTCCTACAATGAGCAGTTCTTC. Protein sequence: CASSQEGRTDSYNEQFF.

The V and J genes are TRBV5-6 and TRBJ2-1, with 10 bases fitting TRBD1. The CDR3 has 13 amino acids. V lost 10 bases, J lost 7 bases, and 8 bases stayed unmatched. Germline V gene sequence: CDR1 SGHDT, CDR2 YYEEEE. The CDR3 coding sequence is TGTGCCCACGGGACAGGGGTTGGGAATGAGCAGTTCTTC. The encoded protein is CAHGTGVGNEQFF. The full variable domain, with the rest looked up from reference TRBV5-6 and TRBJ2-1, is DAGVTQSPTHLIKTRGQQVTLRCSPKSGHDTVSWYQQALGQGPQFIFQYYEEEERQRGNFPDRFSGHQFPNYSSELNVNALLLGDSALYLCAHGTGVGNEQFFGPGTRLTVL.

Comments on this clone: The same CDR3 also results from other DNA sequences found in this sample. V usage is TRBV4-1 and J usage is TRBJ1-1, with no clear D. V was trimmed by 1 base and J by 1 base, leaving 4 bases between them. The CDR3 is made up of 13 amino acids. Looked up from germline, CDR1 is MGHRA and CDR2 is YSYEKL. As DNA, the CDR3 is TGCGCCAGCAGCCAAGCTCGGAACACTGAAGCTTTCTTT. Residues: CASSQARNTEAFF.

The chain employs TRBV6-5 and TRBJ2-1; 10 nucleotides align to TRBD2. CDR1 and CDR2 from the germline V gene are MNHEY and SVGAGI. Trimming cost V 5 bases and J 10 bases; bases outside gene matches: 2. The CDR3 has 12 residues. CDR3 DNA sequence: TGTGCCAGCAGTCAGGGACTAGCGGAGCAGTTCTTC. Translating gives CASSQGLAEQFF.

The V call is TRBV19, the J call TRBJ1-5; 9 nucleotides line up with TRBD1. V lost 6 bases to trimming and J lost 0 bases; unmatched junction nucleotides: 15. Per germline, CDR1 LNHDA and CDR2 SQIVND (reference sequence). The CDR3 spans 19 residues. The CDR3 reads CASSQRPGQGGISNQPQHF. The CDR3 DNA follows: TGTGCCAGTAGCCAACGGCCGGGACAGGGAGGGATTAGCAATCAGCCCCAGCATTTT.

This chain uses TRBV4-2 with TRBJ2-5; 7 bases match TRBD2. The J call is in doubt because the DNA end fits TRBJ2-7 better. Germline V gene sequence: CDR1 LGHNA, CDR2 YNFKEQ. The CDR3 totals 15 residues. The CDR3 nucleotides are TGTGCCAGCAGCCAAGAGGCTAGCGGATCCTACGAGCAGTACTTC. As protein: CASSQEASGSYEQYF.

The chain combines TRBV19 with TRBJ1-5, with D possibly TRBD1 on 6 matching bases. Deletions cut 10 bases from V and 2 bases from J, with 21 bases between. The CDR3 loop spans 16 amino acids. Per the germline V gene, CDR1 is LNHDA and CDR2 is SQIVND (reference sequence). In nucleotides, the CDR3 is TGTGCCACGTGGGGGGGGCAAGTAATCGGCAATCAGCCCCAGCATTTT. Translated, it gives CATWGGQVIGNQPQHF.

The chain couples TRBV6-1 to TRBJ2-4, with TRBD1 as a possible D gene (6 bases). This CDR3 has 11 amino acids. Germline-derived CDR1 and CDR2 are MNHNS and SASEGT. Between the trimmed V and J ends, which lost 10 bases and 10 bases, there was a span of 14 bases. CDR3 residues: CAIKDSGIQYF. CDR3 DNA: TGTGCCATCAAGGACAGTGGTATTCAGTACTTC.

The chain couples TRBV4-2 to TRBJ1-1; D is undetermined. This CDR3 is 14 amino acids long. Per germline, CDR1 LGHNA and CDR2 YNFKEQ. The germline V and J ends were trimmed by 3 bases and 1 base, with 9 bases remaining between them. The CDR3 nucleotides read TGTGCCAGCAGCCAGACTAACTCGAACACTGAAGCTTTCTTT. It specifies CASSQTNSNTEAFF.

The chain has TRBV7-6 and TRBJ2-7; 10 bases are a match to TRBD1. J gave up 2 bases and V 3 bases, and 7 bases lay outside the gene matches. Germline CDR1 is SGHVS and CDR2 is FNYEAQ. The CDR3 is made up of 16 amino acids. CDR3 protein: CASSFNSGQGAYEQYF. The CDR3 bases are TGTGCCAGCAGCTTTAATTCTGGACAGGGGGCCTACGAGCAGTACTTC.

In DNA, the CDR3 is TGTGCCAGCAGTTACATCCGGACAGGGGGAAGCTATGGCTACACCTTC. Protein: CASSYIRTGGSYGYTF. The rearrangement uses TRBV6-5 and TRBJ1-2, with TRBD1 identical over 10 bases. The CDR3 extends over 16 amino acids. Germline lookup yields CDR1 MNHEY and CDR2 SVGAGI. V was pared by 2 bases and J by 4 bases, with 7 bases of the junction left unmatched.

The chain joins TRBV5-1 to TRBJ1-2, with D possibly TRBD1 on 6 matching bases. Trimming took off 0 bases at V and 8 bases at J, with 11 bases between the two ends. The CDR3 sequence is 13 residues long. Germline V gene lookup returns CDR1 SGHRS and CDR2 YFSETQ. Here the CDR3 reads CASSLAGGAGYTF. The CDR3 DNA reads TGCGCCAGCAGCTTGGCGGGGGGCGCCGGCTACACCTTC. The full variable domain, with the rest looked up from reference TRBV5-1 and TRBJ1-2, is KAGVTQTPRYLIKTRGQQVTLSCSPISGHRSVSWYQQTPGQGLQFLFEYFSETQRNKGNFPGRFSGRQFSNSRSEMNVSTLELGDSALYLCASSLAGGAGYTFGSGTRLTVV.

This clone was seen just once. The V call is TRBV6-4, the J call TRBJ1-2; no firm D call. Trimming pared 6 bases from V and 0 bases from J, leaving 11 bases between. CDR1 and CDR2 from the germline V gene are MRHNA and SNTAGT. The CDR3 covers 14 residues. The CDR3, as DNA: TGTGCCAGCAGCGCAGGTGTGACTAACTATGGCTACACCTTC. Its translation: CASSAGVTNYGYTF.

This clone was counted a few times. This rearrangement joins TRBV7-7 to TRBJ1-4, with a tentative D call TRBD1 (5 bases). CDR1 and CDR2 (germline): SSHAT, FNYEAQ (reference sequence). This CDR3 has 13 residues. Trimming left V 5 bases short and J 10 bases short, with 14 bases between. In DNA, the CDR3 is TGTGCCAGCAGCAATCAACGGGGGGGAAAACTGTTTTTT. Translated, it gives CASSNQRGGKLFF.

This clone was found once. The CDR3 DNA reads TGTGCCAGCAGTCGTCGCGGACTAGCGGGCAACAATGAGCAGTTCTTC. As protein: CASSRRGLAGNNEQFF. The rearrangement links TRBV28 to TRBJ2-1; 11 nucleotides agree with TRBD2. The CDR3 has 16 amino acids. Trimming took 5 bases from V and 5 from J; bases not matched to a gene: 8. CDR1 is MDHEN, CDR2 SYDVKM, per germline.

CDR3 sequence: CASSPVRGMRSYTEAFF. The CDR3, as DNA: TGTGCCAGCTCCCCGGTTAGGGGAATGAGATCGTACACTGAAGCTTTCTTT. The genes are TRBV18 and TRBJ1-1; D possibly corresponds to TRBD1 (5 bases). CDR1 is KGHSH, CDR2 LQKENI, per germline. The CDR3 has 17 residues. V was pared by 6 bases and J by 3 bases, with 23 bases between.

The chain carries TRBV6-5 and TRBJ1-5; a possible D gene is TRBD1 (6 bases). V was pared by 8 bases and J by 10 bases, with 9 bases between. This CDR3 has 10 amino acids. Germline V lookup: CDR1 MNHEY, CDR2 SVGAGI. CDR3 residues: CASGGQPQHF. For the CDR3, the DNA is TGTGCCAGCGGGGGACAACCCCAGCATTTT.